Listed below are T cell receptor beta chains from one sample, sequenced in a study of cytomegalovirus exposure and HLA in healthy donors. Clones were read by immunoSEQ multiplex PCR, and TCRdb kept only the in-frame ones, dropping some. In the table there are roughly 180,000 clones, roughly 77% of which are singletons. Specimen: PBMCs. These TCRs come from a woman aged 25 to 45 in good health and CMV-seronegative. Each CDR3 is given with its conserved first and last residue. The order of the fields is V gene, D gene, clone size, J gene, CDR3 protein, CDR3 DNA. A D gene is named only where the DNA matches it firmly. A row's size may be missing; if present it is once, few, many or a size class.

>TRBV21-1|.|.|TRBJ1-1
CASSATVSDRGFRITEAFF
TGTGCCAGCAGCGCGACGGTATCGGACAGGGGATTTAGAATCACTGAAGCTTTCTTT
>TRBV5-1|.|.|TRBJ2-3
CASSGGTPRVDTQYF
TGCGCCAGCAGCGGAGGGACTCCCCGGGTAGATACGCAGTATTTT
>TRBV30|TRBD1|few|TRBJ1-2
CASRQGRNYGYTF
TGTGCCTCGAGACAGGGAAGAAACTATGGCTACACCTTC
>TRBV2|TRBD1|.|TRBJ1-5
CASRNDRGGDFNQPQHF
TGTGCCAGCAGGAACGACAGGGGGGGAGATTTCAATCAGCCCCAGCATTTT
>TRBV7-2|TRBD1|.|TRBJ2-6
CASSQRGTANSGANVLTF
TGTGCCAGCAGCCAAAGGGGGACAGCCAACTCTGGGGCCAACGTCCTGACTTTC
>TRBV10-3|TRBD1|.|TRBJ1-2
CAIAGAGGDPYGYTF
TGTGCCATCGCGGGCGCAGGGGGCGACCCCTATGGCTACACCTTC
>TRBV4-3|.|once|TRBJ2-1
CASSQGSTGGNEQFF
TGCGCCAGCAGCCAAGGGTCGACAGGAGGCAATGAGCAGTTCTTC
>TRBV4-2|.|.|TRBJ1-4
CASSPPLDRPHSTNEKLFF
TGTGCCAGCAGCCCCCCGTTAGACAGGCCCCATTCAACTAATGAAAAACTGTTTTTT
>TRBV7-6|.|.|TRBJ2-2
CASSLAAGTGELFF
TGTGCCAGCAGCTTAGCAGCAGGGACCGGGGAGCTGTTTTTT
>TRBV5-1|TRBD1|few|TRBJ2-7
CASSLGGTGALEQYF
TGCGCCAGCAGCCTGGGAGGGACAGGGGCCTTGGAGCAGTACTTC
>TRBV5-1|.|.|TRBJ1-4
CASSGGGRNEKLFF
TGCGCCAGCAGCGGGGGGGGCAGGAATGAAAAACTGTTTTTT
>TRBV2|.|.|TRBJ1-2
CASSETGPHYGYTF
TGTGCCAGCAGTGAGACAGGACCCCACTATGGCTACACCTTC
>TRBV23-1|.|few|TRBJ2-3
CASSQTQDSPDTQYF
TGCGCCAGCAGTCAAACCCAGGACAGTCCAGATACGCAGTATTTT
>TRBV4-2|TRBD2|.|TRBJ2-6
CASSSRGGGSGANVLTF
TGTGCCAGCAGCTCGCGGGGGGGCGGGTCTGGGGCCAACGTCCTGACTTTC
>TRBV7-2|.|once|TRBJ1-6
CASSLMGGERLSPLHF
TGTGCCAGCAGCTTAATGGGAGGGGAACGGCTCTCACCCCTCCACTTT
>TRBV5-4|TRBD1|few|TRBJ1-2
CASSLGQGAGGYTF
TGTGCCAGCAGCTTGGGACAGGGGGCGGGTGGCTACACCTTC
>TRBV7-9|TRBD2|.|TRBJ2-1
CASSPTGTSVLGNEQFF
TGTGCCAGCAGCCCAACCGGGACTAGCGTATTGGGCAATGAGCAGTTCTTC
>TRBV30|.|.|TRBJ1-4
CACLTLAREKLFF
TGTGCCTGCCTGACGCTGGCTAGGGAAAAACTGTTTTTT
>TRBV7-9|TRBD1|.|TRBJ2-7
CASSSTGQPTYEQYF
TGTGCCAGCAGCTCCACGGGACAGCCAACCTACGAGCAGTACTTC
>TRBV9|.|.|TRBJ2-1
CASSVESGWSYNEQFF
TGTGCCAGCAGCGTAGAGTCAGGGTGGTCCTACAATGAGCAGTTCTTC
>TRBV7-9|.|.|TRBJ2-7
CASSLVAGKSSYEQYF
TGTGCCAGCAGCTTAGTAGCAGGGAAGAGTTCCTACGAGCAGTACTTC
>TRBV30|.|.|TRBJ1-5
CAWSQGKGNQPQHF
TGTGCCTGGAGTCAGGGGAAGGGCAATCAGCCCCAGCATTTT
>TRBV7-6|TRBD2|.|TRBJ2-7
CASSLWTSGGAGYEQYF
TGTGCCAGCAGCTTATGGACTAGCGGGGGGGCCGGGTACGAGCAGTACTTC
>TRBV21-1|.|.|TRBJ2-7
CASSPSRQGIYEQYF
TGTGCCAGCAGCCCCAGCAGGCAGGGCATCTACGAGCAGTACTTC
>TRBV9|.|.|TRBJ1-1
CASSIGAVNTEAFF
TGTGCCAGCAGCATAGGGGCCGTGAACACTGAAGCTTTCTTT
>TRBV4-3|TRBD1|.|TRBJ2-2
CALPGQPRNNTGELFF
TGCGCCCTGCCGGGACAGCCCCGTAATAACACCGGGGAGCTGTTTTTT
>TRBV5-4|.|few|TRBJ1-4
CASSPGGTTNEKLFF
TGTGCCAGCAGCCCGGGGGGGACAACTAATGAAAAACTGTTTTTT
>TRBV5-5|.|.|TRBJ2-7
CASSWRTDRSYEQYF
TGTGCCAGCAGCTGGCGGACAGACAGATCCTACGAGCAGTACTTC
>TRBV5-6|.|few|TRBJ1-6
CASVDRYNSPLHF
TGTGCCAGTGTGGACAGATATAATTCACCCCTCCACTTT
>TRBV5-1|TRBD1|.|TRBJ2-7
CASSWDRGGDEQYF
TGCGCCAGCAGCTGGGACAGGGGAGGCGACGAGCAGTACTTC
>TRBV9|.|.|TRBJ2-1
CASSVALVQGDEQFF
TGTGCCAGCAGCGTAGCTTTGGTTCAAGGGGATGAGCAGTTCTTC
>TRBV7-9|TRBD2|.|TRBJ2-5
CATTPGGETQYF
TGTGCCACCACGCCGGGGGGGGAGACCCAGTACTTC
>TRBV5-1|.|.|TRBJ1-2
CASSPVGEEYGYTF
TGCGCCAGCTCTCCTGTAGGGGAGGAGTATGGCTACACCTTC
>TRBV19|.|.|TRBJ2-3
CASSIARGATDTQYF
TGTGCCAGTAGTATCGCCAGGGGGGCCACAGATACGCAGTATTTT
>TRBV5-4|TRBD1|.|TRBJ2-2
CASSFWDRVSGELFF
TGTGCCAGCAGCTTTTGGGACAGGGTCTCCGGGGAGCTGTTTTTT
>TRBV7-9|.|.|TRBJ2-1
CASNSGLGEQFF
TGTGCCAGCAACTCAGGTTTGGGTGAGCAGTTCTTC
>TRBV10-3|.|.|TRBJ1-1
CAISGTGRGATEAFF
TGTGCCATCAGTGGTACAGGGAGAGGAGCCACTGAAGCTTTCTTT
>TRBV4-1|.|few|TRBJ1-4
CASSQGRGEKLFF
TGCGCCAGCAGCCAAGGGAGGGGTGAAAAACTGTTTTTT
>TRBV10-2|.|.|TRBJ1-1
CASSESPTGGTEAFF
TGCGCCAGCAGTGAGTCCCCAACCGGGGGGACTGAAGCTTTCTTT
>TRBV29-1|TRBD1|.|TRBJ2-2
CSVKSPGQRTGELFF
TGCAGCGTTAAATCCCCGGGACAGAGGACCGGGGAGCTGTTTTTT
>TRBV6-5|.|few|TRBJ2-1
CASHSTYNEQFF
TGTGCCAGTCACAGTACCTACAATGAGCAGTTCTTC